The sequence of this T cell receptor (beta chain) was determined in a study of control samples from healthy donors and cancer patients (TCRdb year 2020). The CDR3 contains 16 residues, cysteine and phenylalanine counted. Of the read, only the CDR3 DNA is kept; its 48 bases are in frame from base 1. For CDR1 and CDR2, the germline V gene (reference sequence) lists LNHDA and SQIVND. V is shortened by 3 bases, J by 2 bases, and the region joining them spans 16 bases. Libraries came from the immunoSEQ multiplex PCR assay. In its TCRdb copy, this immuneACCESS table keeps in-frame sequences only and misses some clones. Where compared with another copy, unresolved V genes explain less than half of these, and the others have no known cause. This sample gives about 120,000 clones in total; over 75% of them show up just once. The ten largest clones add up to around 1.1% of the sample. In regard to this clone: Its antigen remains unidentified. Per-base quality was not reported, and no clone a single base away is much larger than it.

This sequence uses TRBV19 and TRBJ1-2; the D gene cannot be resolved reliably. This receptor was identified in a woman between 50 and 59 years old with colorectal cancer. The specimen was PBMCs. Here is the DNA: TGTGCCAGTAGTATCGCTCCCAGGATCACGAACTATGGCTACACCTTC. Translated, it reads CASSIAPRITNYGYTF.